These T cell receptor beta chains were read from a single sample in a study of blood T cells in healthy people across ages. TCRdb re-called the 5' RACE reads with MiXCR, one entry per CDR3 protein. The table lists approximately 800,000 distinct CDR3 sequences, around two thirds of them singletons, with around 30% in the top ten. Sequencing was performed on blood. These receptors all come from a man in his thirties or forties in good health. Each CDR3 is given with its conserved first and last residue. A D gene is named only where the DNA matches it firmly. Some rows have no size entry. The others give once, few or many, or a class for an expanded clone.

cdr3_length: 11; d_call: NA; v_call: TRBV6-2/TRBV6-3; j_call: TRBJ2-7; clone_size: many; cdr3_aa: CASSYGGEQYF; cdr3_nt: TGTGCCAGCAGTTACGGAGGGGAGCAGTACTTC
cdr3_length: 18; d_call: NA; v_call: TRBV4-3; j_call: TRBJ1-6; clone_size: NA; cdr3_aa: CASSRDGGLGSYNSPLHF; cdr3_nt: TGCGCCAGCAGCCGAGATGGAGGGCTAGGCTCCTATAATTCACCCCTCCACTTT
cdr3_length: 15; d_call: NA; v_call: TRBV4-3; j_call: TRBJ1-4; clone_size: NA; cdr3_aa: CASSQDTGRNEKLFF; cdr3_nt: TGCGCCAGCAGCCAAGACACAGGGAGGAATGAAAAACTGTTTTTT
cdr3_length: 16; d_call: NA; v_call: TRBV7-3; j_call: TRBJ2-7; clone_size: NA; cdr3_aa: CASSLGLTGERGEQYF; cdr3_nt: TGTGCCAGCAGCTTAGGCTTGACGGGGGAACGAGGCGAGCAGTACTTC
cdr3_length: 14; d_call: NA; v_call: TRBV7-9; j_call: TRBJ1-2; clone_size: few; cdr3_aa: CASSLKDQSYGYTF; cdr3_nt: TGTGCCAGCAGCTTAAAGGACCAAAGCTATGGCTACACCTTC
cdr3_length: 14; d_call: TRBD1; v_call: TRBV5-1; j_call: TRBJ2-4; clone_size: NA; cdr3_aa: CASSFRGNSYDQYF; cdr3_nt: TGCGCCAGCAGCTTCAGGGGGAACTCCTACGATCAGTACTTC
cdr3_length: 15; d_call: TRBD1; v_call: TRBV4-1; j_call: TRBJ1-2; clone_size: NA; cdr3_aa: CASRQVRTGGYGYTF; cdr3_nt: TGCGCCAGCAGACAAGTCCGGACAGGGGGCTATGGCTACACCTTC
cdr3_length: 15; d_call: NA; v_call: TRBV6-6; j_call: TRBJ1-6; clone_size: NA; cdr3_aa: CASSYSGRDNSPLHF; cdr3_nt: TGTGCCAGCAGTTACTCTGGGCGGGATAATTCACCCCTCCACTTT
cdr3_length: 13; d_call: NA; v_call: TRBV6-2/TRBV6-3; j_call: TRBJ2-7; clone_size: few; cdr3_aa: CASGDSRPYEQYF; cdr3_nt: TGTGCCAGCGGAGACTCCCGGCCCTACGAGCAGTACTTC
cdr3_length: 14; d_call: TRBD2; v_call: TRBV7-2; j_call: TRBJ2-1; clone_size: NA; cdr3_aa: CASSLGGGLNEQFF; cdr3_nt: TGTGCCAGCAGCTTAGGGGGAGGGCTAAATGAGCAGTTCTTC
cdr3_length: 16; d_call: NA; v_call: TRBV3-1; j_call: TRBJ1-2; clone_size: NA; cdr3_aa: CASSQSIPGQNYGYTF; cdr3_nt: TGTGCCAGCAGCCAAAGTATCCCGGGCCAGAACTATGGCTACACCTTC
cdr3_length: 17; d_call: TRBD2; v_call: TRBV7-8; j_call: TRBJ2-1; clone_size: NA; cdr3_aa: CASSLEPIAGGYNEQFF; cdr3_nt: TGTGCCAGCAGCTTAGAGCCAATAGCGGGGGGTTACAATGAGCAGTTCTTC
cdr3_length: 15; d_call: TRBD1; v_call: TRBV30; j_call: TRBJ2-1; clone_size: NA; cdr3_aa: CAWNSDRGFQETQFF; cdr3_nt: TGTGCCTGGAATAGCGACAGGGGGTTCCAAGAGACCCAGTTCTTC
cdr3_length: 15; d_call: NA; v_call: TRBV6-1; j_call: TRBJ2-7; clone_size: once; cdr3_aa: CASSFTGAHPYEQYF; cdr3_nt: TGTGCCAGCAGTTTCACGGGGGCTCATCCCTACGAGCAGTACTTC
cdr3_length: 17; d_call: TRBD2; v_call: TRBV9; j_call: TRBJ2-3; clone_size: NA; cdr3_aa: CASSVSSGGPAGDTQYF; cdr3_nt: TGTGCCAGCAGCGTATCTAGCGGGGGCCCCGCGGGAGATACGCAGTATTTT
cdr3_length: 12; d_call: NA; v_call: TRBV6-5; j_call: TRBJ1-2; clone_size: NA; cdr3_aa: CASSEREDGYTF; cdr3_nt: TGTGCCAGCAGCGAAAGGGAGGATGGCTACACCTTC
cdr3_length: 16; d_call: TRBD1; v_call: TRBV10-3; j_call: TRBJ2-1; clone_size: NA; cdr3_aa: CAISAYQGASYNEQFF; cdr3_nt: TGTGCCATCAGTGCTTATCAGGGGGCGTCCTACAATGAGCAGTTCTTC
cdr3_length: 13; d_call: NA; v_call: TRBV5-6; j_call: TRBJ2-1; clone_size: few; cdr3_aa: CASSFVGDLKQFF; cdr3_nt: TGTGCCAGCAGCTTTGTAGGGGACCTTAAGCAGTTCTTC
cdr3_length: 14; d_call: NA; v_call: TRBV7-2; j_call: TRBJ2-7; clone_size: NA; cdr3_aa: CASSLAIPFYEQYF; cdr3_nt: TGTGCCAGCAGCTTAGCCATCCCCTTCTACGAGCAGTACTTC
cdr3_length: 13; d_call: NA; v_call: TRBV29-1; j_call: TRBJ2-7; clone_size: few; cdr3_aa: CSVVTGQSYEQYF; cdr3_nt: TGCAGCGTTGTTACAGGGCAGTCCTACGAGCAGTACTTC
cdr3_length: 15; d_call: TRBD1; v_call: TRBV20-1; j_call: TRBJ2-5; clone_size: NA; cdr3_aa: CSAPFWGQGEGTQYF; cdr3_nt: TGCAGTGCCCCCTTCTGGGGACAGGGAGAAGGGACCCAGTACTTC
cdr3_length: 13; d_call: NA; v_call: TRBV28; j_call: TRBJ1-6; clone_size: NA; cdr3_aa: CASSLDRPTPLHF; cdr3_nt: TGTGCCAGCAGTTTGGACCGACCTACACCCCTCCACTTT
cdr3_length: 17; d_call: NA; v_call: TRBV7-3; j_call: TRBJ2-3; clone_size: NA; cdr3_aa: CASSRGRGAGGTDTQYF; cdr3_nt: TGTGCCAGCAGCCGAGGAAGGGGGGCGGGAGGCACAGATACGCAGTATTTT
cdr3_length: 16; d_call: NA; v_call: TRBV18; j_call: TRBJ1-1; clone_size: NA; cdr3_aa: CASSPPNVGTNTEAFF; cdr3_nt: TGTGCCAGCTCACCTCCCAATGTCGGGACTAACACTGAAGCTTTCTTT
cdr3_length: 15; d_call: TRBD1; v_call: TRBV10-3; j_call: TRBJ2-7; clone_size: NA; cdr3_aa: CAISETGTGPSEQYF; cdr3_nt: TGTGCCATCAGTGAAACCGGGACAGGGCCTTCCGAGCAGTACTTC
cdr3_length: 15; d_call: NA; v_call: TRBV2; j_call: TRBJ1-6; clone_size: NA; cdr3_aa: CASSELRQMNSPLHF; cdr3_nt: TGTGCCAGCAGTGAGTTAAGACAGATGAATTCACCCCTCCACTTT
cdr3_length: 15; d_call: TRBD2; v_call: TRBV7-3; j_call: TRBJ2-7; clone_size: many; cdr3_aa: CASSVTSGGAGEQYF; cdr3_nt: TGTGCCAGCAGCGTAACGTCGGGGGGTGCTGGGGAGCAGTACTTC
cdr3_length: 17; d_call: TRBD1; v_call: TRBV4-2; j_call: TRBJ2-5; clone_size: NA; cdr3_aa: CASSHETGDTERETQYF; cdr3_nt: TGTGCCAGCAGCCACGAAACAGGGGACACGGAGCGGGAGACCCAGTACTTC
cdr3_length: 15; d_call: TRBD2; v_call: TRBV2; j_call: TRBJ2-1; clone_size: NA; cdr3_aa: CASALAGESYNGQFF; cdr3_nt: TGTGCCAGCGCTCTAGCGGGCGAAAGCTACAATGGGCAGTTCTTC
cdr3_length: 13; d_call: NA; v_call: TRBV20-1; j_call: TRBJ2-2; clone_size: once; cdr3_aa: CSAKTGENGELFF; cdr3_nt: TGCAGTGCTAAAACGGGCGAGAACGGGGAGCTGTTTTTT
cdr3_length: 15; d_call: NA; v_call: TRBV14; j_call: TRBJ1-2; clone_size: NA; cdr3_aa: CASSQVSGGLDGYTF; cdr3_nt: TGTGCCAGCAGCCAAGTGAGCGGGGGGTTAGATGGCTACACCTTC
cdr3_length: 17; d_call: TRBD1; v_call: TRBV7-9; j_call: TRBJ1-2; clone_size: NA; cdr3_aa: CASSSNRDRGGYRGYTF; cdr3_nt: TGTGCCAGCAGCTCCAACCGGGACAGGGGGGGTTATCGTGGCTACACCTTC
cdr3_length: 15; d_call: TRBD2; v_call: TRBV20-1; j_call: TRBJ2-1; clone_size: NA; cdr3_aa: CSARGIPLAGGEQFF; cdr3_nt: TGCAGTGCTAGAGGAATCCCCTTAGCGGGTGGTGAGCAGTTCTTC
cdr3_length: 15; d_call: TRBD1; v_call: TRBV7-2; j_call: TRBJ2-7; clone_size: NA; cdr3_aa: CASSSPQDRYNEQYF; cdr3_nt: TGTGCCAGCAGCTCCCCCCAGGACAGGTACAATGAGCAGTACTTC
cdr3_length: 16; d_call: NA; v_call: TRBV6-5; j_call: TRBJ1-6; clone_size: few; cdr3_aa: CASSPTFTGGHSPLHF; cdr3_nt: TGTGCCAGCAGTCCGACCTTTACTGGGGGCCATTCACCCCTCCACTTT
cdr3_length: 15; d_call: TRBD1; v_call: TRBV25-1; j_call: TRBJ1-4; clone_size: NA; cdr3_aa: CASSERGTGNEKLFF; cdr3_nt: TGTGCCAGCAGTGAGCGGGGGACAGGCAATGAAAAACTGTTTTTT
cdr3_length: 14; d_call: NA; v_call: TRBV9; j_call: TRBJ2-7; clone_size: NA; cdr3_aa: CASSAPGPGDEQYF; cdr3_nt: TGTGCCAGCAGCGCACCGGGACCCGGGGACGAGCAGTACTTC
cdr3_length: 13; d_call: NA; v_call: TRBV20-1; j_call: TRBJ2-4; clone_size: once; cdr3_aa: CSATGTATTLQYF; cdr3_nt: TGCAGTGCTACCGGGACGGCCACTACGCTGCAGTACTTC
cdr3_length: 15; d_call: TRBD1; v_call: TRBV11-2; j_call: TRBJ1-2; clone_size: few; cdr3_aa: CASSSTGQGDYGYTF; cdr3_nt: TGTGCCAGCAGCTCGACTGGACAGGGAGACTATGGCTACACCTTC
cdr3_length: 11; d_call: NA; v_call: TRBV29-1; j_call: TRBJ1-4; clone_size: NA; cdr3_aa: CSVPRGEKLFF; cdr3_nt: TGCAGCGTCCCACGGGGGGAAAAACTGTTTTTT
cdr3_length: 16; d_call: NA; v_call: TRBV7-7; j_call: TRBJ2-3; clone_size: NA; cdr3_aa: CASSLAQGRGTDTQYF; cdr3_nt: TGTGCCAGCAGCCTCGCGCAGGGGCGAGGCACAGATACGCAGTATTTT
cdr3_length: 15; d_call: TRBD2; v_call: TRBV13; j_call: TRBJ2-2; clone_size: NA; cdr3_aa: CASSQGLAPTGELFF; cdr3_nt: TGTGCCAGCAGCCAGGGACTAGCCCCCACCGGGGAGCTGTTTTTT
cdr3_length: 14; d_call: NA; v_call: TRBV24-1; j_call: TRBJ2-1; clone_size: NA; cdr3_aa: CATSPAAGYNEQFF; cdr3_nt: TGTGCCACCAGCCCTGCGGCAGGGTACAATGAGCAGTTCTTC
cdr3_length: 15; d_call: NA; v_call: TRBV7-2; j_call: TRBJ2-5; clone_size: NA; cdr3_aa: CASSLLAGLEETQYF; cdr3_nt: TGTGCCAGCAGCTTACTTGCCGGGCTGGAGGAGACCCAGTACTTC
cdr3_length: 14; d_call: NA; v_call: TRBV29-1; j_call: TRBJ2-5; clone_size: NA; cdr3_aa: CSVIATGRQETQYF; cdr3_nt: TGCAGCGTAATAGCTACGGGTCGGCAAGAGACCCAGTACTTC
cdr3_length: 14; d_call: NA; v_call: TRBV10-3; j_call: TRBJ2-5; clone_size: NA; cdr3_aa: CAISEAARKETQYF; cdr3_nt: TGTGCCATCAGTGAGGCAGCTCGCAAAGAGACCCAGTACTTC
cdr3_length: 19; d_call: NA; v_call: TRBV6-5; j_call: TRBJ1-5; clone_size: NA; cdr3_aa: CASSYSTLNRADQNQPQHF; cdr3_nt: TGTGCCAGCAGTTACTCGACATTAAACAGGGCGGATCAGAATCAGCCCCAGCATTTT
cdr3_length: 14; d_call: NA; v_call: TRBV6-6; j_call: TRBJ1-5; clone_size: NA; cdr3_aa: CASSYGRGNQPQHF; cdr3_nt: TGTGCCAGCAGTTACGGTAGGGGCAATCAGCCCCAGCATTTT